This record looks at one T cell receptor beta chain sequence and its context. Amplification targeted TCR beta CDR3 regions from RNA transcripts. The HTBI primer set served for first-round RT-PCR of the TCR CDR3. TCRdb fed the multiplex PCR reads into MiXCR, producing one record per CDR3 protein. The sample records some 490,000 distinct CDR3 sequences, about 20% being singletons. V was cut by 3 bases and J by 3 bases, with 20 bases left in between. Germline CDR1 reads SGHKS; CDR2 reads YYEKEE (reference sequence). The CDR3 consists of 17 residues. This sample stems from a study of T cells in Graves' hyperthyroidism and ophthalmopathy.

This receptor was identified in a woman between 65 and 79 years old with Graves' ophthalmopathy. The material sequenced was blood. The chain carries TRBV5-5 and TRBJ2-3, with a weak D call TRBD1 (6 bases). Here the CDR3 DNA reads TGTGCCAGCAGCTCGGTACCATATGGGGGCGGGACAGATACGCAGTATTTT. Amino acid sequence: CASSSVPYGGGTDTQYF.